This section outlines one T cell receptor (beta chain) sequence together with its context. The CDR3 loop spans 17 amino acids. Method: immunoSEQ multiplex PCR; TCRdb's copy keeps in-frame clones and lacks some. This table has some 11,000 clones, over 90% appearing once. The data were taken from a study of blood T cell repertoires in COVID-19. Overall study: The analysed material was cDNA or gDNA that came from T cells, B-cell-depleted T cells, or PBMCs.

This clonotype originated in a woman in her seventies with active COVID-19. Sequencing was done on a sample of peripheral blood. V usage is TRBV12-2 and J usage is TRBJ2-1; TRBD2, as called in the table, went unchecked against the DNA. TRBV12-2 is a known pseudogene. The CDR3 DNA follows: TGTGCAAGTCGTCGCCTGACCGGGACTAAGAACTACAATGAGCAGTTCTTC. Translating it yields CASRRLTGTKNYNEQFF.